One and the same sample provided the 2 T cell receptor beta chains below, sequenced in a study of blood T cells in healthy people across ages. A second 7 to 11 cycle PCR used barcoded and J-beta primers. TCRdb re-called the 5' RACE reads through MiXCR, storing one row per CDR3 protein. The sample lists fewer than 2 million distinct CDR3 sequences, approximately 39% occurring once. Sequences were obtained from blood. The receptors shown here come from a human donor in good health.

The V gene is TRBV12-3 or TRBV12-4, the J gene TRBJ2-7, with D possibly matching TRBD1 (5 bases). The CDR3 contains 15 residues. Deletions cut 5 bases from V and 3 bases from J, with 17 bases between. Here the CDR3 reads CASSHAGDSHYEQYF. Here the CDR3 DNA reads TGTGCCAGCAGTCACGCCGGAGACAGTCACTACGAGCAGTACTTC.

The chain recombines TRBV5-1 with TRBJ2-7, with D possibly matching TRBD1 (6 bases). CDR3 length: 14 residues. Trimming took 2 bases from V and 6 from J, leaving 15 bases between them. CDR1 and CDR2 (germline): SGHRS, YFSETQ. The CDR3 region has the DNA TGCGCCAGCAGCTTATTACAGGGACCCGGCGAGCAGTACTTC. Translation: CASSLLQGPGEQYF.